Presented here are 18 T cell receptor beta chains from one specimen sequenced in a study of preoperative IRX-2 immunotherapy in early breast cancer. The treatment was: preoperative locoregional IRX-2 cytokine immunotherapy. TCRdb's table, derived via immunoSEQ multiplex PCR, lists solely in-frame clones and lacks some. The sample consists of tens of thousands of clones, 82% of them appearing once. Sample: lymph node tissue, taken after IRX-2 immunotherapy. The receptors were gathered from a human donor with breast cancer.

This clone was recorded only once. V gene TRBV6-8 combines with J gene TRBJ1-2; 7 positions agree with TRBD1. The CDR3 runs to 17 residues. V shed 0 bases and J 1 base; nucleotides not matched to a gene: 8. The germline gives CDR1 MNHGY, CDR2 SAAAGT. CDR3 nucleotide sequence: TGTGCCAGCAGTTACTCGCCGAGGGGGCCGCGTAACTATGGCTACACCTTC. Its protein product is CASSYSPRGPRNYGYTF.

The rearrangement uses TRBV19 and TRBJ1-1, with D uncertain. Germline loops: CDR1 LNHDA, CDR2 SQIVND (reference sequence). This CDR3 spans 14 amino acids. The ends were cut back, 3 bases at V and 1 base at J, with 9 bases in the middle. This chain's CDR3 is CASSIRRANTEAFF. Here the CDR3 DNA reads TGTGCCAGTAGTATCCGACGGGCGAACACTGAAGCTTTCTTT.

The V and J genes are TRBV18 and TRBJ2-4, with 7 bases fitting TRBD1. The CDR3 is made up of 14 amino acids. CDR1 and CDR2 (germline): KGHSH, LQKENI. The J segment lost 8 bases and the V segment lost 5 bases, leaving 9 bases of the junction unmatched. CDR3 coding DNA: TGTGCCAGCTCATCGAAGACAGGGTCTGACATTCAGTACTTC. This encodes CASSSKTGSDIQYF.

This clone was observed a single time. J is TRBJ1-3 and V is TRBV6-4; tentative D call: TRBD1 (6 bases). The V end lost 5 bases, the J end lost 3 bases, and 17 bases lay between the germline ends. Germline CDR1 is MRHNA and CDR2 is SNTAGT. This CDR3 is built from 16 residues. In DNA form, the CDR3 reads TGTGCCAGCAGTTACGACGGGGGCTGGGGTGGAAACACCATATATTTT. Protein sequence: CASSYDGGWGGNTIYF.

J is TRBJ2-2 and V is TRBV11-3; a possible D gene is TRBD1 (7 bases). Between the trimmed V and J ends, which lost 5 bases and 6 bases, there was a span of 16 bases. This CDR3 is 15 amino acids long. Germline loops: CDR1 SGHNT, CDR2 YENEEA. CDR3 coding DNA: TGTGCCAGCAGCGAAGGACTACAGGGGTCCGGGGAGCTGTTTTTT. Translating it yields CASSEGLQGSGELFF.

This clone is labeled medium-sized (0.01 to 0.1%). V is TRBV10-2 and J is TRBJ2-7; no clear D gene. Germline CDR1 WSHSY, CDR2 SAAADI. The CDR3 is 13 amino acids. V was shortened by 7 bases and J by 2 bases, with 12 bases between the two germline ends. CDR3 DNA: TGCGCCAGCAAGGGTCCGGATACCTACGAGCAGTACTTC. It yields the protein CASKGPDTYEQYF.

The chain links TRBV5-1 to TRBJ1-3, with no clear D. V was clipped by 1 base and J by 4 bases, with 21 bases between them. The CDR3 totals 18 residues. Germline V gene sequence: CDR1 SGHRS, CDR2 YFSETQ. CDR3 sequence reads: CASSLRPMVSRGGNTIYF. The CDR3 nucleotides are TGCGCCAGCAGCTTGCGTCCGATGGTTAGCCGGGGAGGAAACACCATATATTTT.

The chain has TRBV6-8 and TRBJ2-1, with 15 positions matching TRBD2. Trimming removed 5 bases from V and 8 bases from J; junction bases left unmatched: 4. Germline V gene sequence: CDR1 MNHGY, CDR2 SAAAGT. This CDR3 is built from 15 residues. CDR3 residues: CASSPGLAGGHEQFF. Here the CDR3 DNA reads TGTGCCAGCAGTCCCGGACTAGCGGGGGGGCATGAGCAGTTCTTC.

This clone was seen a handful of times. The rearrangement joins TRBV18 to TRBJ1-3, with a possible D match to TRBD1 (6 bases). The ends were cut back, 5 bases at V and 1 base at J, with 15 bases in the middle. The CDR3 spans 16 residues. Germline V gives CDR1 KGHSH, CDR2 LQKENI. The CDR3 is CASSSLMDSSGNTIYF. The CDR3 bases are TGTGCCAGCTCATCCCTTATGGACAGTTCTGGAAACACCATATATTTT.

V is TRBV28 and J is TRBJ1-2; D is ambiguous. This CDR3 has 16 amino acids. Per the germline V gene, CDR1 is MDHEN and CDR2 is SYDVKM. V lost 2 bases to trimming and J lost 9 bases, with 22 bases between them. The CDR3 sequence: CASSLPHQIFPLSYTF. The CDR3 bases are TGTGCCAGCAGTTTACCCCATCAGATTTTTCCTTTGAGCTACACCTTC.

This rearrangement joins TRBV5-1 to TRBJ1-1; 8 bases line up with TRBD1. The V and J ends lost 0 bases and 2 bases, in that order; junction bases with no gene match: 3. Germline V gives CDR1 SGHRS, CDR2 YFSETQ. The CDR3 runs 15 residues. The CDR3 DNA sequence: TGCGCCAGCAGCTTGGGACAGGGGTATAACACTGAAGCTTTCTTT. Its protein product is CASSLGQGYNTEAFF.

Remarks on this clone: The same CDR3 arises from other DNA sequences in this sample as well. The J gene is TRBJ1-5, the V gene TRBV15; 7 nucleotides match TRBD1. CDR1 is LNHNV, CDR2 YYDKDF, per germline (reference sequence). CDR3 length equals 16 residues. J was trimmed by 4 bases and V by 2 bases; bases with no gene match: 8. CDR3 amino acids: CATSRYSTGSNQPQHF. The CDR3 DNA reads TGTGCCACCAGCAGATACTCGACAGGGAGTAATCAGCCCCAGCATTTT.

The rearrangement uses TRBV6-8 and TRBJ1-3; D is ambiguous. The CDR3 contains 13 residues. CDR1 and CDR2 from the germline V gene are MNHGY and SAAAGT. Trimming removed 5 bases from V and 3 bases from J, with 8 bases in between. This chain's CDR3 is CASSRSLGNTIYF. The CDR3 nucleotides are TGTGCCAGCAGTCGATCACTTGGAAACACCATATATTTT.

The rearrangement uses TRBV18 and TRBJ2-2; weak D call: TRBD1 (6 bases). Germline V CDR1 and CDR2: KGHSH, LQKENI. The CDR3 length is 16 residues. V dropped 2 bases and J dropped 1 base, with 11 bases sitting between them. CDR3 amino acids: CASSPRQVLNTGELFF. In nucleotides, the CDR3 is TGTGCCAGCTCACCAAGACAGGTTCTGAACACCGGGGAGCTGTTTTTT.

The chain combines TRBV19 with TRBJ1-4, with 9 bases lining up with TRBD1. V dropped 6 bases and J dropped 8; count of bases not matched to a gene: 7. The CDR3 covers 14 residues. Germline CDR1 is LNHDA and CDR2 is SQIVND (reference sequence). The CDR3 DNA sequence: TGTGCCAGTAGCGTACAGGGGGCGCGGGAAAAACTGTTTTTT. Amino acid sequence: CASSVQGAREKLFF.

This clone appeared once. V gene TRBV11-3 combines with J gene TRBJ1-2, with D maybe TRBD1 (6 bases). With 8 bases removed from V and 8 bases from J, the gap between germline ends came to 24 bases. The CDR3 sequence is 15 residues long. Germline CDR1 is SGHNT and CDR2 is YENEEA. CDR3 bases: TGTGCCAGCCGACGGACAGAAGGTTCTAGGTGGGGCTACACCTTC. Its protein product is CASRRTEGSRWGYTF.

The V gene is TRBV19, the J gene TRBJ1-3; D gene uncertain. Between the trimmed V and J ends, which lost 6 bases and 0 bases, there was a span of 12 bases. The CDR3 extends over 15 amino acids. In germline, CDR1 is LNHDA, CDR2 SQIVND (reference sequence). The CDR3 region is CASSRGQVSGNTIYF. The CDR3 DNA reads as TGTGCCAGTAGCCGTGGGCAAGTCTCTGGAAACACCATATATTTT. Complete variable domain (other parts from reference TRBV19 and TRBJ1-3): DGGITQSPKYLFRKEGQNVTLSCEQNLNHDAMYWYRQDPGQGLRLIYYSQIVNDFQKGDIAEGYSVSREKKESFPLTVTSAQKNPTAFYLCASSRGQVSGNTIYFGEGSWLTVV.

The chain recombines TRBV11-3 with TRBJ1-6; 7 bases align to TRBD1. V trimming: 4 bases; J trimming: 1 base; junction bases outside the gene matches: 10. Germline loops: CDR1 SGHNT, CDR2 YENEEA. There are 18 residues in the CDR3. The CDR3 loop reads CASSSPDRVRSYNSPLHF. CDR3 nucleotides: TGTGCCAGCAGCTCACCTGACAGGGTACGGTCCTATAATTCACCCCTCCACTTT. Combining the CDR3 with reference TRBV11-3 and TRBJ1-6 gives the whole variable domain EAGVVQSPRYKIIEKKQPVAFWCNPISGHNTLYWYLQNLGQGPELLIRYENEEAVDDSQLPKDRFSAERLKGVDSTLKIQPAELGDSAVYLCASSSPDRVRSYNSPLHFGNGTRLTVT.